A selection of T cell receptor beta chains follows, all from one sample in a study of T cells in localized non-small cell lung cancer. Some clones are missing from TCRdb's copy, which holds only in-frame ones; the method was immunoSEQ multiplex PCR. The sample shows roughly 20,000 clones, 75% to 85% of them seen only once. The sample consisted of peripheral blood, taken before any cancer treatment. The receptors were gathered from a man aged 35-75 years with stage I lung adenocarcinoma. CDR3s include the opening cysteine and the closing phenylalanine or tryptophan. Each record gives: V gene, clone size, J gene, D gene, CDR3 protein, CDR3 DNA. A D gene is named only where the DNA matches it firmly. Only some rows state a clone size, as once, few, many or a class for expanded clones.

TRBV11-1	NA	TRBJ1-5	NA	CASGDRSNQPQHF	TGTGCCAGCGGCGACAGGTCCAATCAGCCCCAGCATTTT
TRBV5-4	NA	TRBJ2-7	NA	CASSLKGATYEQYF	TGTGCCAGCAGCTTGAAGGGAGCCACCTACGAGCAGTACTTC
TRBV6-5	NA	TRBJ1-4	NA	CASRTRVRDEKLFF	TGTGCCAGCAGAACCAGGGTTCGGGACGAAAAACTGTTTTTT
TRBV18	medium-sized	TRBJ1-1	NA	CASSQGVNTEAFF	TGTGCCAGCTCACAGGGAGTGAACACTGAAGCTTTCTTT
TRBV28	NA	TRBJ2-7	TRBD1	CASRKGQPYEQYF	TGTGCCAGCAGGAAGGGACAGCCCTACGAGCAGTACTTC
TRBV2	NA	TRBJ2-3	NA	CASSEGMGVKTQYF	TGTGCCAGCAGTGAAGGGATGGGGGTAAAAACGCAGTATTTT
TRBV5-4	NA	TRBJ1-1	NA	CASSLEGGMNTEAFF	TGTGCCAGCAGCTTGGAGGGGGGCATGAACACTGAAGCTTTCTTT
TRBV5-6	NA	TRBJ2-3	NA	CASSASSTDTQYF	TGTGCCAGCAGCGCCTCTAGCACAGATACGCAGTATTTT
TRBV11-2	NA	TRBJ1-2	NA	CASSFGTVGGYTF	TGTGCCAGCAGCTTCGGGACGGTGGGAGGCTACACCTTC
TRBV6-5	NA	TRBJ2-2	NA	CATSIRGAGTGELFF	TGTGCCACCTCAATCAGGGGCGCGGGTACCGGGGAGCTGTTTTTT
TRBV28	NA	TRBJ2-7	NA	CASRPGGLYEQYF	TGTGCCAGCAGGCCAGGGGGACTCTACGAGCAGTACTTC
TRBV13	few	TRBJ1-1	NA	CASSPAGEVTEAFF	TGTGCCAGCAGCCCAGCCGGGGAAGTCACTGAAGCTTTCTTT
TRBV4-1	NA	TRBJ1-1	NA	CASRIVGMNTEAFF	TGCGCCAGCAGAATCGTCGGTATGAACACTGAAGCTTTCTTT
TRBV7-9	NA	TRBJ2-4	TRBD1	CASMGGQGVHIQYF	TGTGCCAGCATGGGGGGACAGGGGGTCCACATTCAGTACTTC
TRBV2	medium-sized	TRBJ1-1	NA	CASSQGEGTEAFF	TGTGCCAGCAGCCAAGGTGAGGGGACTGAAGCTTTCTTT
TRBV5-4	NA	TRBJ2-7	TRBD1	CASSLGTGVAYEQYF	TGTGCCAGCAGCTTGGGGACAGGGGTAGCTTACGAGCAGTACTTC
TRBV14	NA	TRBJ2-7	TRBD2	CASSQGLAGVLQYF	TGTGCCAGCAGCCAGGGACTAGCGGGAGTTCTGCAGTACTTC
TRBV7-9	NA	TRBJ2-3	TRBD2	CASSSAGVTDTQYF	TGTGCCAGCAGCTCCGCGGGGGTGACAGATACGCAGTATTTT
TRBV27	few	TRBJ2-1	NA	CASSFSEADEQFF	TGTGCCAGCAGTTTTTCGGAGGCCGATGAGCAGTTCTTC
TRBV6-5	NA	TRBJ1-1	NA	CASSYTPGQMNTEAFF	TGTGCCAGCAGTTACACCCCGGGACAAATGAACACTGAAGCTTTCTTT
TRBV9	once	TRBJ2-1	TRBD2	CASSVEASGGANNEQFF	TGTGCCAGCAGCGTAGAGGCTAGCGGGGGGGCCAACAATGAGCAGTTCTTC
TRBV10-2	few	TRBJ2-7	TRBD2	CASSDAGTIPFEPYEQYF	TGCGCCAGCAGTGATGCCGGGACTATCCCCTTCGAGCCCTACGAGCAGTACTTC
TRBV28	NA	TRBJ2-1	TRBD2	CASSLWSGGTLTYNEQFF	TGTGCCAGCAGTTTATGGTCGGGAGGGACCCTTACCTACAATGAGCAGTTCTTC
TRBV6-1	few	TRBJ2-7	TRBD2	CASNRLAGSYEQYF	TGTGCCAGCAACCGACTAGCGGGATCCTACGAGCAGTACTTC
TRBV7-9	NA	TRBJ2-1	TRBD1	CASSPQGALFNEQFF	TGTGCCAGCAGCCCACAGGGGGCGCTTTTCAATGAGCAGTTCTTC
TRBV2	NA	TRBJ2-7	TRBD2	CASSEATSGIFEQYF	TGTGCCAGCAGTGAAGCGACTAGCGGGATCTTCGAGCAGTACTTC
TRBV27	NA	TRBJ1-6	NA	CASSFGGYSPLHF	TGTGCCAGCAGTTTTGGAGGCTATTCACCCCTCCACTTT
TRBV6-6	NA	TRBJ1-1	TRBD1	CASSYGGDSEAFF	TGTGCCAGCAGTTACGGCGGGGACAGTGAAGCTTTCTTT
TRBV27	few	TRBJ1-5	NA	CASSLYGNNQPQHF	TGTGCCAGCAGTTTATATGGAAACAATCAGCCCCAGCATTTT
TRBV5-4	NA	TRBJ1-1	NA	CASSLALGATEAFF	TGTGCCAGCAGCTTGGCCTTGGGAGCCACTGAAGCTTTCTTT
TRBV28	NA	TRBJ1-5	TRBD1	CASIFGTGGGQPQHF	TGTGCCAGCATCTTCGGGACAGGGGGAGGTCAGCCCCAGCATTTT
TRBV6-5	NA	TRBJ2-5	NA	CATRALETQYF	TGTGCCACTCGGGCCTTAGAGACCCAGTACTTC
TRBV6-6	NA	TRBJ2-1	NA	CASGLSYNEQFF	TGTGCCAGCGGGCTCTCCTACAATGAGCAGTTCTTC
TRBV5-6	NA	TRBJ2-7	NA	CASSLLQGRREQYF	TGTGCCAGCAGCCTTTTACAGGGACGACGCGAGCAGTACTTC
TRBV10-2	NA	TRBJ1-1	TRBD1	CASFPGQGTEVESTNTEAFF	TGCGCCAGCTTTCCGGGACAGGGGACCGAAGTTGAGAGCACGAACACTGAAGCTTTCTTT
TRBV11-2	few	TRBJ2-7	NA	CASSLRGRDPFYEQYF	TGTGCCAGCAGCTTAAGGGGGCGGGACCCCTTCTACGAGCAGTACTTC
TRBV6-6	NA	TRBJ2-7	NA	CASRRDYEQYF	TGTGCCAGCAGGCGGGACTACGAGCAGTACTTC
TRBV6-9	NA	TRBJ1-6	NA	CASSYTGTNRSPLHF	TGTGCCAGCAGTTACACCGGGACGAATAGGTCACCCCTCCACTTT
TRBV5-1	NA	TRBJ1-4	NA	CASSKARNEKLFF	TGCGCCAGCAGCAAAGCCCGTAATGAAAAACTGTTTTTT
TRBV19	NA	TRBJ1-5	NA	CASSIDSGVHSNQPQHF	TGTGCCAGTAGTATAGATTCCGGAGTTCATAGCAATCAGCCCCAGCATTTT
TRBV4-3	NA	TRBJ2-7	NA	CASSQDQGNRDEQYF	TGCGCCAGCAGCCAAGATCAGGGGAATAGGGACGAGCAGTACTTC
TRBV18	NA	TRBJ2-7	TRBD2	CASSPTSGGVYEQYF	TGTGCCAGCTCCCCTACTAGCGGGGGGGTCTACGAGCAGTACTTC
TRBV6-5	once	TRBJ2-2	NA	CASSYRTNGELFF	TGTGCCAGCAGTTACAGAACAAACGGGGAGCTGTTTTTT
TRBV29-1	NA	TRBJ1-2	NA	CSVGTGLYGYTF	TGCAGCGTTGGGACGGGGCTCTATGGCTACACCTTC
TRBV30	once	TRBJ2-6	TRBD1	CAWSRDRGKTSGANVLTF	TGTGCCTGGAGTAGGGACAGGGGGAAAACGTCTGGGGCCAACGTCCTGACTTTC
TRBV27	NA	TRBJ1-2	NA	CASSSASRGDYGYTF	TGTGCCAGCAGTTCCGCATCAAGGGGGGACTATGGCTACACCTTC
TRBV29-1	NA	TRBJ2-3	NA	CSGRDHSSTDTQYF	TGCAGCGGCCGGGACCATTCTAGCACAGATACGCAGTATTTT
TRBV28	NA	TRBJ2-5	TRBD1	CASSSPGTAVETQYF	TGTGCCAGCAGTTCCCCCGGGACAGCGGTAGAGACCCAGTACTTC
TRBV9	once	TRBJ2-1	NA	CASSATSRYSEQFF	TGTGCCAGCAGCGCAACGTCTAGGTATTCTGAGCAGTTCTTC
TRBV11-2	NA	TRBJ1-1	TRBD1	CASSSYRGVNTEAFF	TGTGCCAGCAGCTCGTACAGGGGGGTGAACACTGAAGCTTTCTTT
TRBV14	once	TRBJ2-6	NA	CASSQDEGVFSGANVLTF	TGTGCCAGCAGCCAAGATGAGGGGGTGTTCTCTGGGGCCAACGTCCTGACTTTC
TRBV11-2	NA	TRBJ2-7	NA	CASSLAWAAGPYEQYF	TGTGCCAGCAGCTTAGCGTGGGCAGCTGGGCCCTACGAGCAGTACTTC
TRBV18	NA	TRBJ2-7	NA	CASSPTGTGYYEQYF	TGTGCCAGCTCCCCAACAGGCACAGGCTACTACGAGCAGTACTTC